This entry concerns a single TCR beta chain. Its antigen remains unknown. CDR1 and CDR2 (germline): KGHSH, LQKENI. The CDR3 covers 15 residues. J lost 5 bases, V lost 4 bases, and 3 bases had no gene match. The data derive from a study of PD-1 blockade in classical Hodgkin lymphoma. Measured with immunoSEQ multiplex PCR; TCRdb has only the in-frame clones, and not every one. The sample contains tens of thousands of clones, 78% of which appear only once. Documented time point: cycle 4 day 1 (C4D1), after 5 to 7 weeks of nivolumab. With no exception, relapse followed autologous stem cell transplantation in all patients, and brentuximab vedotin exposure varied. Study outcomes and limitations: The CD4+ diversity rise by C4D1 was clearest in complete responders. Relapsed/refractory patients reportedly had the lowest baseline TCR diversity, below newly diagnosed patients, who were below healthy donors.

The rearrangement joins TRBV18 to TRBJ1-6, with 9 bases fitting TRBD1. The TCR comes from a human donor with classical Hodgkin lymphoma. The source was peripheral blood mononuclear cells (PBMCs), collected before the fourth cycle of nivolumab. The DNA for the CDR3 is TGTGCCAGCTCACGTTGGGACAGGGATAATTCACCCCTCCACTTT. Its protein is CASSRWDRDNSPLHF.